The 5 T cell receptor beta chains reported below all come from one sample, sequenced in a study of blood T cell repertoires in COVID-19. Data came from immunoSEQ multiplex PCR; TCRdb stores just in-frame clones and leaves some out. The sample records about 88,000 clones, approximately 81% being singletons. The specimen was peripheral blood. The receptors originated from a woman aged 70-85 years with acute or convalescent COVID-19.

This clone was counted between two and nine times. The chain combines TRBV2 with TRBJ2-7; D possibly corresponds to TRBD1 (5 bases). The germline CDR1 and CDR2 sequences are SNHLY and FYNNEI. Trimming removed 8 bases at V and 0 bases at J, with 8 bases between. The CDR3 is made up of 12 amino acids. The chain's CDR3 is CASHDSSYEQYV. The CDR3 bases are TGTGCCAGCCACGACAGCTCCTACGAGCAGTACGTC.

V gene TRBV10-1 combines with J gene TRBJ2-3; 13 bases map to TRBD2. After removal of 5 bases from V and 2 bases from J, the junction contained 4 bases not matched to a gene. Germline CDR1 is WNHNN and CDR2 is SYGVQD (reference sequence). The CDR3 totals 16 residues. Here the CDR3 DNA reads TGCGCCAGCAGTTATGGGACTAGCGGGAACACAGATACGCAGTATTTT. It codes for CASSYGTSGNTDTQYF.

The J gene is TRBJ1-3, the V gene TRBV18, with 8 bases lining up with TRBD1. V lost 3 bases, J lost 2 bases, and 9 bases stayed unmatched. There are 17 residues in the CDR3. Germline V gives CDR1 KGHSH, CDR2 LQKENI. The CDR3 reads CASSPPGTGDAGNTIYF. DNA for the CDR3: TGTGCCAGCTCACCCCCCGGGACAGGCGACGCTGGAAACACCATATATTTT.

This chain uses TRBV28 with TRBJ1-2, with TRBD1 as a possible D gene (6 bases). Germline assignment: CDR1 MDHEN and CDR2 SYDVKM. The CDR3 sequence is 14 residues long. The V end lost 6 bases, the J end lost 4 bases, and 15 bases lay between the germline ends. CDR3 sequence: CASSLGQPTYGYTF. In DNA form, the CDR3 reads TGTGCCAGCAGCCTTGGACAGCCGACCTATGGCTACACCTTC.

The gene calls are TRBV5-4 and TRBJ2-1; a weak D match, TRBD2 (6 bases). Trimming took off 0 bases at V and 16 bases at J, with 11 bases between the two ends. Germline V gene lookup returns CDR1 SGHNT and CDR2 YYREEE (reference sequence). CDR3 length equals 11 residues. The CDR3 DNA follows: TGTGCCAGCAGCTTGGGGGGGGTTCTTTTCTTC. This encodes CASSLGGVLFF. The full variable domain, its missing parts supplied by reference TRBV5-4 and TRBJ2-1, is ETGVTQSPTHLIKTRGQQVTLRCSSQSGHNTVSWYQQALGQGPQFIFQYYREEENGRGNFPPRFSGLQFPNYSSELNVNALELDDSALYLCASSLGGVLFFGPGTRLTVL.